Shown below are 8 T cell receptor beta chains from a single sample sequenced in a study of cytomegalovirus exposure and HLA in healthy donors listed by TCRdb under 2017. The protocol used for the library was the immunoSEQ multiplex PCR assay. For the multiplex PCR, a mixture combining 60 forward primers for TCR Vbeta segments and 13 reverse primers for TCR Jbeta segments was used. Here the immuneACCESS table is served through TCRdb, limited to in-frame sequences with V and J called. Missing clones are a known gap in these copies; in checked studies unresolved V genes cover under half, and the rest lacks a known reason. The sample table records over 200,000 clones; roughly 84% of these occur just once. The ten largest account for over 1% of the sample. Specimen: PBMCs. All receptors come from a human donor in good health.

This chain joins TRBV7-3 and TRBJ2-3; D unclear. Trimming took off 5 bases at V and 1 base at J, with 4 bases between the two ends. CDR1 is SGHTA, CDR2 FQGTGA, per germline. The CDR3 length is 12 residues. CDR3 residues: CASSPGTDTQYF. The CDR3 DNA sequence: TGTGCCAGCAGCCCTGGCACAGATACGCAGTATTTT. The full variable domain, in which reference TRBV7-3 and TRBJ2-3 provide the parts outside the CDR3, is GAGVSQTPSNKVTEKGKYVELRCDPISGHTALYWYRQSLGQGPEFLIYFQGTGAADDSGLPNDRFFAVRPEGSVSTLKIQRTERGDSAVYLCASSPGTDTQYFGPGTRLTVL.

This clone was counted between two and nine times. The V call is TRBV5-4, the J call TRBJ2-7; possibly TRBD1 for D (6 bases). The germline V gene encodes CDR1 SGHNT and CDR2 YYREEE (reference sequence). Trimming shortened V by 3 bases and J by 0 bases, and 10 bases separated the two germline ends. The CDR3 length is 14 residues. The CDR3 loop reads CASSSPGASYEQYF. The CDR3 DNA sequence: TGTGCCAGCAGCTCCCCAGGGGCCTCCTACGAGCAGTACTTC.

Only a few counts were recorded for this clone. V usage is TRBV18 and J usage is TRBJ2-7, with 9 bases fitting TRBD1. This CDR3 has 16 amino acids. CDR1 and CDR2 from the germline V gene are KGHSH and LQKENI. Trimming cost V 6 bases and J 3 bases; bases outside gene matches: 12. Written as DNA, the CDR3 is TGTGCCAGCTCTTTTCTCCGGGACAGGGTCAACTACGAGCAGTACTTC. This gives the protein CASSFLRDRVNYEQYF.

The chain combines TRBV7-2 with TRBJ2-7; perhaps TRBD1 as D (6 bases). V dropped 1 base and J dropped 0 bases, with 10 bases sitting between them. The V gene's germline CDR1 is SGHTA and CDR2 FQGNSA. There are 15 residues in the CDR3. CDR3 in amino acids: CASSLVRGDSYEQYF. The DNA of the CDR3 is TGTGCCAGCAGCTTAGTCAGGGGAGACTCCTACGAGCAGTACTTC. Together with reference TRBV7-2 and TRBJ2-7, the CDR3 gives the full variable domain: GAGVSQSPSNKVTEKGKDVELRCDPISGHTALYWYRQSLGQGLEFLIYFQGNSAPDKSGLPSDRFSAERTGGSVSTLTIQRTQQEDSAVYLCASSLVRGDSYEQYFGPGTRLTVT.

The chain combines TRBV19 with TRBJ2-7; 10 bases fit TRBD1. Trimming took 5 bases from V and 4 from J; bases not matched to a gene: 8. The CDR3 has 15 amino acids. The germline CDR1 and CDR2 sequences are LNHDA and SQIVND (reference sequence). CDR3 nucleotides: TGTGCCAGTAGTCGTTTTGGGACAGGGGTGTACGAGCAGTACTTC. This gives the protein CASSRFGTGVYEQYF.

The chain uses TRBV4-1 and TRBJ2-1; the match to TRBD2 covers 14 bases. CDR3 length equals 15 residues. V lost 1 base and J lost 7; bases outside the gene matches: 0. Germline V gene sequence: CDR1 MGHRA, CDR2 YSYEKL. CDR3 sequence reads: CASSQGLAGGNEQFF. CDR3 nucleotides: TGCGCCAGCAGCCAAGGACTAGCGGGAGGGAATGAGCAGTTCTTC.

The chain joins TRBV29-1 to TRBJ1-4, with D unresolved. CDR1 and CDR2 (germline): SQVTM, ANQGSEA. The CDR3 spans 14 residues. V was clipped by 6 bases and J by 8 bases, with 19 bases between them. The CDR3 loop is CSVSTGFIREKLFF. CDR3 in DNA: TGCAGCGTGTCCACCGGGTTCATACGGGAAAAACTGTTTTTT.

The gene calls are TRBV5-8 and TRBJ1-5; D possibly corresponds to TRBD1 (6 bases). V lost 6 bases, J lost 0 bases, and 28 bases lay in between. From germline, CDR1 is SGHTS and CDR2 YDEGEE. The CDR3 sequence is 20 residues long. The CDR3 protein is CASKGGQGRLPPYSNQPQHF. CDR3 DNA sequence: TGTGCCAGCAAGGGGGGGCAGGGGCGACTACCGCCGTATAGCAATCAGCCCCAGCATTTT.